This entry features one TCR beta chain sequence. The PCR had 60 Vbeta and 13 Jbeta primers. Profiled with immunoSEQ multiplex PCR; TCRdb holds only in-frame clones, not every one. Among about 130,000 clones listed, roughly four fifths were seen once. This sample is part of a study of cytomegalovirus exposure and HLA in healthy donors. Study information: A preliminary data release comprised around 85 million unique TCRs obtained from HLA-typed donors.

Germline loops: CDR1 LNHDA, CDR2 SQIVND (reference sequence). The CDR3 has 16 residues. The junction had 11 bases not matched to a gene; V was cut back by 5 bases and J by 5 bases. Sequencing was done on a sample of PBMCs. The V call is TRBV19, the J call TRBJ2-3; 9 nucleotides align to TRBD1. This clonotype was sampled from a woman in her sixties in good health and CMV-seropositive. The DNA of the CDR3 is TGTGCCAGTAGTGACCCAGACAGGGGGTATGAAGATACGCAGTATTTT. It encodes CASSDPDRGYEDTQYF.